Each of the 29 T cell receptor beta chains below was sequenced from the same sample in a study of Tregs in tolerant kidney transplant recipients. These receptors have no known antigen. Generated by immunoSEQ multiplex PCR, the TCRdb table keeps only in-frame clones and is missing some. Of more than 450 clones in the sample, 42% were seen once. Sequenced here: Tregs from blood cultured with allogeneic cells, sampled before the transplant. The origin of the receptors is a human patient who received a combined kidney and bone marrow transplant.

The CDR3 bases are TGTGCCAGCAGCTCACCTAGCGGGAGTCTCGCAGATACGCAGTATTTT. The encoded protein is CASSSPSGSLADTQYF. The chain has TRBV9 and TRBJ2-3; TRBD2 aligns across 10 bases. Trimming took 4 bases from V and 4 from J; bases not matched to a gene: 9. The germline V gene encodes CDR1 SGDLS and CDR2 YYNGEE. CDR3 size: 16 residues. Drawing the rest from reference TRBV9 and TRBJ2-3, the complete variable domain is DSGVTQTPKHLITATGQRVTLRCSPRSGDLSVYWYQQSLDQGLQFLIQYYNGEERAKGNILERFSAQQFPDLHSELNLSSLELGDSALYFCASSSPSGSLADTQYFGPGTRLTVL.

This rearrangement joins TRBV11-2 to TRBJ1-2; 11 positions agree with TRBD1. Germline CDR1 is SGHAT and CDR2 is FQNNGV. The CDR3 spans 16 residues. The ends lost 5 bases at V and 5 bases at J; junction bases unmatched: 10. This chain's CDR3 is CASSPSLGTGGYGYTF. As DNA, the CDR3 is TGTGCCAGCAGCCCAAGCCTCGGGACAGGGGGATATGGCTACACCTTC.

The chain carries TRBV2 and TRBJ2-7; 10 bases line up with TRBD1. This CDR3 is 19 amino acids long. Germline V gene data show CDR1 as SNHLY and CDR2 as FYNNEI. This CDR3 reads CASFLSGQGFFGGLYEQYF. The CDR3 region has the DNA TGTGCGAGCTTCTTGTCGGGACAGGGGTTTTTCGGGGGACTCTACGAGCAGTACTTC.

The gene calls are TRBV7-2 and TRBJ2-1; 7 positions agree with TRBD2. In germline, CDR1 is SGHTA, CDR2 FQGNSA. The CDR3 consists of 14 residues. V shed 3 bases, J shed 7 bases, and the junction held 6 bases outside the gene matches. The CDR3 DNA follows: TGTGCCAGCAGCTTGGTAGCGGGTGAAAATGAGCAGTTCTTC. The encoded protein is CASSLVAGENEQFF. The variable domain in full, completed from reference TRBV7-2 and TRBJ2-1, reads GAGVSQSPSNKVTEKGKDVELRCDPISGHTALYWYRQSLGQGLEFLIYFQGNSAPDKSGLPSDRFSAERTGGSVSTLTIQRTQQEDSAVYLCASSLVAGENEQFFGPGTRLTVL.

This clone was seen more than once but under ten times. The DNA of the CDR3 is TGTGCCAGCAGCTTCGGGACAACTAATTCACCCCTCCACTTT. Its translation is CASSFGTTNSPLHF. The V and J genes are TRBV7-8 and TRBJ1-6, with D perhaps TRBD1 (6 bases). CDR3 size: 14 residues. Germline lookup yields CDR1 SGHVS and CDR2 FQNEAQ. Trimming stripped 3 bases from V and 6 bases from J, with 9 bases between.

This clone is hyperexpanded (1% or more) in the sample. The chain recombines TRBV2 with TRBJ2-7, with 7 nucleotides matching TRBD1. V shed 4 bases and J 2 bases; nucleotides not matched to a gene: 8. Per germline, CDR1 SNHLY and CDR2 FYNNEI. The CDR3 sequence is 15 residues long. CDR3 sequence (DNA): TGTGCCAGCAGTGCCGAGAGACAGGGACCCTACGAGCAGTACTTC. Amino acid sequence: CASSAERQGPYEQYF.

This clone showed up just a few times. The gene calls are TRBV5-8 and TRBJ1-5; unclear D gene. CDR3 size: 13 residues. CDR1 is SGHTS and CDR2 is YDEGEE in the germline V gene. The ends were cut back, 4 bases at V and 7 bases at J, with 12 bases in the middle. The chain's CDR3 is CASSTQVSQPQHF. CDR3 DNA sequence: TGTGCCAGCAGCACGCAGGTGAGCCAGCCCCAGCATTTT.

The chain combines TRBV9 with TRBJ1-1, with 8 bases that match TRBD1. The V segment lost 0 bases and the J segment 4 bases; nucleotides outside the gene matches: 14. The CDR3 consists of 18 residues. Germline values: CDR1 SGDLS, CDR2 YYNGEE. In DNA form, the CDR3 reads TGTGCCAGCAGCGTAGCAGGGGGCCAGGGGGGAATTGGCACTGAAGCTTTCTTT. Its protein is CASSVAGGQGGIGTEAFF.

About this clone: Its ends do not fully match the called genes, so a read error is possible. The chain couples TRBV2 to TRBJ2-7, with TRBD1 matching over 10 bases. CDR1 and CDR2 (germline): SNHLY, FYNNEI. CDR3 length: 19 residues. The CDR3 nucleotides are TGTGCCCGCAGCTTCTCGGGACAGGGGTTTTTCGGGGGACTCTACGAGCAGTACTTC. Amino acids: CARSFSGQGFFGGLYEQYF.

In the case of this clone: A far larger clone is one base from this, pointing to a likely read error. Other DNA sequences in this specimen translate into the identical CDR3. The chain recombines TRBV5-1 with TRBJ2-7; a possible D gene is TRBD1 (6 bases). CDR1 is SGHRS, CDR2 YFSETQ, per germline. With 4 bases removed from V and 0 bases from J, the gap between germline ends came to 20 bases. This CDR3 comprises 17 residues. The CDR3: CASSTPTTGESSYEQYF. For the CDR3, the DNA is TGCGCCAGCAGCACCCCTACGACAGGAGAAAGCTCCTACGAGCAGTACTTC. Using reference TRBV5-1 and TRBJ2-7 for the parts outside the CDR3, the full variable domain is KAGVTQTPRYLIKTRGQQVTLSCSPISGHRSVSWYQQTPGQGLQFLFEYFSETQRNKGNFPGRFSGRQFSNSRSEMNVSTLELGDSALYLCASSTPTTGESSYEQYFGPGTRLTVT.

The rearrangement uses TRBV6-5 and TRBJ2-5; D is ambiguous. Germline V CDR1 and CDR2: MNHEY, SVGAGI. This CDR3 is 13 amino acids long. V shed 2 bases and J shed 5 bases, with 9 bases lying between them. The CDR3: CASSYPSIETQYF. The CDR3, as DNA: TGTGCCAGCAGTTACCCCAGCATCGAGACCCAGTACTTC.

Details on this clone: Compared with germline, one end of the junction differs, possibly owing to a read error. The rearrangement links TRBV2 to TRBJ2-7; D possibly uses TRBD1 or TRBD2 (6 bases each). The CDR3 sequence is 19 residues long. Germline V gives CDR1 SNHLY, CDR2 FYNNEI. This CDR3 reads CSSIFSGQWFFGGLYEQYF. CDR3 nucleotide sequence: TGTTCCAGCATCTTCTCTGGACAGTGGTTTTTCGGGGGACTCTACGAGCAGTACTTC.

CDR3 sequence reads: CASSLGTDQETQYF. Here the CDR3 DNA reads TGTGCCAGCAGTTTAGGGACAGATCAAGAGACCCAGTACTTC. This rearrangement joins TRBV28 to TRBJ2-5; 7 bases are shared with TRBD1. Trimming at V came to 2 bases and at J to 2 bases, leaving 2 bases not matched to a gene. This CDR3 contains 14 residues. Germline assignment: CDR1 MDHEN and CDR2 SYDVKM.

This clone was seen only once. The genes are TRBV10-3 and TRBJ2-5; 10 bases are shared with TRBD1. The J call is doubtful: the DNA matches TRBJ2-7 better. The CDR3 has 14 residues. CDR1 is ENHRY and CDR2 is SYGVKD in the germline V gene. The CDR3 coding sequence is TGTGCCATCAAGGGGACAGGGGATACCTACGAGCAGTACTTC. Its translation: CAIKGTGDTYEQYF.

The chain links TRBV7-3 to TRBJ2-2; possibly TRBD2 for D (6 bases). V gave up 7 bases and J gave up 5 bases, with 17 bases separating them. The CDR3 totals 15 residues. In germline, CDR1 is SGHTA, CDR2 FQGTGA. For the CDR3, the DNA is TGTGCCAGCACCAGTGGCGGGGCGGGGACCGGGGAGCTGTTTTTT. As protein: CASTSGGAGTGELFF.

The rearrangement uses TRBV6-8 and TRBJ2-7, with D maybe TRBD2 (6 bases). The CDR3 spans 15 residues. Per the germline V gene, CDR1 is MNHGY and CDR2 is SAAAGT. V lost 7 bases and J lost 3, with 19 bases in between. The DNA of the CDR3 is TGTGCCAGCATCAAAGAGGGACTCTCCTTCTACGAGCAGTACTTC. Translation: CASIKEGLSFYEQYF.

The chain recombines TRBV2 with TRBJ2-7, with 11 bases identical to TRBD1. Per germline, CDR1 SNHLY and CDR2 FYNNEI. This CDR3 has 19 residues. J gave up 3 bases and V 7 bases, and 20 bases lay outside the gene matches. CDR3 sequence (DNA): TGTGCCAGCATCTGCTCGGGACAGGGGGTTTTCGGGGGACTCTACGAGCAGTACTTC. It is translated as CASICSGQGVFGGLYEQYF.

This clone has just a few counts. This likely traces to a read error, being one base from a far larger clone. V usage is TRBV2 and J usage is TRBJ1-5; D not certain. This CDR3 comprises 15 residues. V lost 6 bases and J 7 bases, leaving 19 bases between the germline ends. Germline V CDR1 and CDR2: SNHLY, FYNNEI. CDR3 amino acids: CASRAGRLSEQPQHF. Here the CDR3 DNA reads TGTGCCAGCAGGGCCGGACGGTTATCGGAGCAGCCCCAGCATTTT.

Here the CDR3 DNA reads TGTGCCAGCAGCCCGGGACTAGCACCGAGCAATGAGCAGTTCTTC. It yields the protein CASSPGLAPSNEQFF. The chain joins TRBV11-3 to TRBJ2-1, with TRBD2 matching 9 bases. CDR3 length equals 15 residues. Trimming at V came to 5 bases and at J to 6 bases, leaving 8 bases not matched to a gene. CDR1 is SGHNT and CDR2 is YENEEA in the germline V gene.

The chain recombines TRBV6-6 with TRBJ2-7; D unresolved. The CDR3 is made up of 12 amino acids. V lost 8 bases and J lost 6, with 14 bases in between. CDR1 and CDR2 (germline): MNHNY, SVGAGI (reference sequence). CDR3 nucleotide sequence: TGTGCCAGCTCGGCCAGCTTCGGCGAGCAGTACTTC. Residues: CASSASFGEQYF.

The table lists this clone with a few counts. CDR3 DNA: TGCGCCAGCAGTGATCAGGATTTAAGCGGGGAGCTGTTTTTT. It encodes CASSDQDLSGELFF. The rearrangement joins TRBV10-1 to TRBJ2-2, with no clear D. Germline assignment: CDR1 WNHNN and CDR2 SYGVQD (reference sequence). The V end was cut by 3 bases, the J end by 7 bases, with 12 bases between. This CDR3 is 14 amino acids long.

The chain combines TRBV30 with TRBJ1-5; 11 bases are shared with TRBD1. The CDR3 runs 18 residues. Germline-derived CDR1 and CDR2 are GTSNPN and SVGIG (reference sequence). V lost 1 base, J lost 7 bases, and 15 bases stayed unmatched. CDR3 sequence: CAWSAGQGGFLYIQPQHF. The CDR3 DNA reads TGTGCCTGGAGTGCGGGACAGGGGGGCTTCTTATACATACAGCCCCAGCATTTT.

The rearrangement joins TRBV19 to TRBJ2-1; 11 bases map to TRBD1. Germline CDR1 LNHDA, CDR2 SQIVND (reference sequence). J was trimmed by 3 bases and V by 4 bases; bases with no gene match: 2. CDR3 size: 15 residues. The DNA of the CDR3 is TGTGCCAGTAGTAGGGGGACAGGGGGCTACAATGAGCAGTTCTTC. Amino acid sequence: CASSRGTGGYNEQFF.

This chain connects TRBV30 to TRBJ2-3; TRBD2 matches at 7 bases. CDR3 length: 17 amino acids. J gave up 2 bases and V 1 base, and 12 bases lay outside the gene matches. CDR1 GTSNPN and CDR2 SVGIG come from the germline V gene (reference sequence). The CDR3 region has the DNA TGTGCCTGGAGTGGCCTTGGGCTAGCGGACCTCACAGATACGCAGTATTTT. This translates into CAWSGLGLADLTDTQYF.

The genes are TRBV4-3 and TRBJ2-7; maybe TRBD1 (6 bases). This CDR3 comprises 16 residues. V was shortened by 3 bases and J by 5 bases, with 20 bases between the two germline ends. Germline V gene sequence: CDR1 LGHNA, CDR2 YSLEER. CDR3 in amino acids: CASSQETGNYADEQYF. CDR3 sequence (DNA): TGCGCCAGCAGCCAGGAGACAGGAAATTATGCCGACGAGCAGTACTTC.

For this clone: This likely traces to a read error, being one base from a far larger clone. V gene TRBV13 combines with J gene TRBJ2-7; 8 positions match TRBD2. CDR1 and CDR2 (germline): PRHDT, FYEKMQ (reference sequence). CDR3 length: 16 amino acids. The CDR3 DNA is TGTGCCATCAGCTTAGGCCTGGCGGGAGGATCCTACGAGCAGTACTTC. Its protein is CAISLGLAGGSYEQYF.

Regarding this clone: A far larger clone is only one base removed, so a read error is likely. The chain couples TRBV28 to TRBJ1-4, with TRBD1 matching over 8 bases. CDR1 MDHEN and CDR2 SYDVKM come from the germline V gene. This CDR3 contains 16 residues. J was trimmed by 0 bases and V by 4 bases; bases with no gene match: 4. In DNA form, the CDR3 reads TGTGCCAGCAGTTGCCCAGGGGGCGCAACTAATGAAAAACTGTTTTTT. This sequence encodes CASSCPGGATNEKLFF.

In this sample, this clone turned up a few times. The chain employs TRBV6-7 and TRBJ2-7, with D perhaps matching TRBD2 (6 bases). Being an ORF, TRBV6-7 has a function that is uncertain. The CDR3 contains 15 residues. Trimming removed 7 bases at V and 3 bases at J, with 19 bases between. CDR3 DNA: TGTGCCAGCATCAAAGAGGGACTCTCCTTCTACGAGCAGTACTTC. This gives the protein CASIKEGLSFYEQYF.

Concerning this clone itself: This likely reflects a read error, since a far larger clone is one base away. The chain has TRBV29-1 and TRBJ2-1, with no clear D. The length of the CDR3 is 13 residues. V lost 0 bases and J 8 bases, leaving 11 bases between the germline ends. Germline V gene lookup returns CDR1 SQVTM and CDR2 ANQGSEA. CDR3 nucleotide sequence: TGCAGCGTTGAAGATCCCTCGGGCTATGAGCAGTTCTTC. Its protein is CSVEDPSGYEQFF.